Each of the 32 T cell receptor beta chains below was sequenced from the same sample in a study of identical twins. One entry per CDR3 protein, called by TCRdb with MiXCR from the 5' RACE reads. The sample holds 500,000 to 600,000 distinct CDR3 sequences, around 20% seen once. These sequences were also reported in another study, on T cells expressing NK-cell markers.

The sample comprised CD4+ T cells sorted from blood. The receptors come from a woman between 18 and 29 years old in good health.

Points on this clonotype: One end of the junction is discordant with germline, which a read error may explain. The rearrangement uses TRBV7-7 and TRBJ2-1; 8 bases line up with TRBD1. CDR3 length equals 14 residues. Germline V gives CDR1 SSHAT, CDR2 FNYEAQ (reference sequence). The CDR3 is CASSLAGGHNEQFF. In nucleotides, the CDR3 is TGTGCTAGCAGCTTAGCAGGGGGCCACAATGAGCAGTTCTTC.

This clonotype was picked up a small number of times. The chain is built from TRBV7-3 and TRBJ2-1; D not resolved. Germline V lookup: CDR1 SGHTA, CDR2 FQGTGA. The V end lost 2 bases, the J end lost 9 bases, and 14 bases lay between the germline ends. There are 14 residues in the CDR3. CDR3 coding DNA: TGTGCCAGCAGCTTAGTCGCCAGCTATGGTGAGCAGTTCTTC. Translated: CASSLVASYGEQFF.

This clonotype was seen a handful of times. The genes are TRBV20-1 and TRBJ2-1; 7 bases line up with TRBD1. Germline values: CDR1 DFQATT, CDR2 SNEGSKA (reference sequence). This CDR3 spans 13 amino acids. After removal of 7 bases from V and 5 bases from J, the junction contained 8 bases not matched to a gene. Here the CDR3 DNA reads TGCAGTGTTTGGGACAGTCGGCACAATGAGCAGTTCTTC. Protein: CSVWDSRHNEQFF.

This chain connects TRBV7-9 to TRBJ1-1, with 8 bases matching TRBD1. The CDR3 is made up of 16 amino acids. Germline V CDR1 and CDR2: SEHNR, FQNEAQ (reference sequence). Losses at the gene ends were 1 base for V and 5 bases for J; bases not matched to a gene: 9. The CDR3 DNA reads as TGTGCCAGCAGCTTAGAGTTTGGGAGACAGGGGACTGAAGCTTTCTTT. Protein product: CASSLEFGRQGTEAFF. Full variable domain (outside the CDR3, taken from reference TRBV7-9 and TRBJ1-1): DTGVSQNPRHKITKRGQNVTFRCDPISEHNRLYWYRQTLGQGPEFLTYFQNEAQLEKSRLLSDRFSAERPKGSFSTLEIQRTEQGDSAMYLCASSLEFGRQGTEAFFGQGTRLTVV.

This clonotype was seen more than once but under ten times. This chain joins TRBV4-3 and TRBJ2-3, with TRBD2 matching 11 bases. This CDR3 is built from 17 residues. Losses at the gene ends were 0 bases for V and 5 bases for J; bases not matched to a gene: 7. In germline, CDR1 is LGHNA, CDR2 YSLEER. The CDR3 spells CASSQDGSSGRIDTQYF. The CDR3 DNA reads TGCGCCAGCAGCCAAGATGGGTCTAGCGGGAGGATAGATACGCAGTATTTT.

J is TRBJ2-5 and V is TRBV15; 8 bases are shared with TRBD2. The length of the CDR3 is 14 residues. CDR1 and CDR2 (germline): LNHNV, YYDKDF (reference sequence). V lost 4 bases, J lost 2 bases, and 3 bases stayed unmatched. The CDR3 DNA reads TGTGCCACCAGCAAGGGCGGGAGGCAAGAGACCCAGTACTTC. It is translated as CATSKGGRQETQYF.

The chain couples TRBV21-1 to TRBJ1-1; TRBD1 is taken as the D call from the table, unchecked against the DNA. TRBV21-1 is termed a pseudogene. This CDR3 region has 12 residues. CDR3 region: CASGTGSNEAFF. The DNA for the CDR3 is TGTGCCAGCGGGACCGGGAGCAATGAAGCTTTCTTT.

This clonotype was recorded once. The gene calls are TRBV29-1 and TRBJ2-7, with TRBD2 identical over 9 bases. This CDR3 contains 13 residues. V shed 3 bases, J shed 5 bases, and the junction held 5 bases outside the gene matches. The V gene's germline CDR1 is SQVTM and CDR2 ANQGSEA. CDR3 nucleotide sequence: TGCAGCGTTGATGGGGTAGCGGGGGACGAGCAGTACTTC. Translation gives CSVDGVAGDEQYF.

The chain employs TRBV7-2 and TRBJ2-1; 9 bases match TRBD2. Germline-derived CDR1 and CDR2 are SGHTA and FQGNSA. This CDR3 has 15 residues. V lost 5 bases and J lost 7; bases outside the gene matches: 9. The CDR3 DNA sequence: TGTGCCAGCAGCCAAGTGGGACTAGCTGGGAATGAGCAGTTCTTC. Residues: CASSQVGLAGNEQFF.

This clonotype occurred a few times. CDR3: CSASIVSYEQYF. CDR3 nucleotides: TGCAGTGCTAGTATCGTCTCCTACGAGCAGTACTTC. The rearrangement joins TRBV20-1 to TRBJ2-7; D not resolved. The V end was cut by 3 bases, the J end by 0 bases, with 6 bases between. The CDR3 spans 12 residues. Germline V lookup: CDR1 DFQATT, CDR2 SNEGSKA (reference sequence).

This clonotype was detected ten times or more. This chain uses TRBV12-3 or TRBV12-4 with TRBJ2-3; tentatively, D is TRBD2 (6 bases). Trimming cost V 2 bases and J 1 base, with 7 bases left between them. The CDR3 spans 14 residues. The CDR3 loop is CASSLTGGTDTQYF. As DNA, the CDR3 is TGTGCCAGCAGTTTAACGGGGGGCACAGATACGCAGTATTTT.

The chain couples TRBV12-3 or TRBV12-4 to TRBJ2-7; 10 positions match TRBD2. The V segment lost 3 bases and the J segment 2 bases; nucleotides outside the gene matches: 4. The CDR3 runs to 15 residues. This CDR3 reads CASSFRTSGTYEQYF. CDR3 coding DNA: TGTGCCAGCAGTTTTCGGACTAGCGGCACCTACGAGCAGTACTTC.

The gene calls are TRBV3-1 and TRBJ1-1, with TRBD1 identical over 7 bases. V trimming: 3 bases; J trimming: 1 base; junction bases outside the gene matches: 5. The CDR3 consists of 15 residues. Germline-derived CDR1 and CDR2 are LGHDT and YNNKEL (reference sequence). CDR3 in DNA: TGTGCCAGCAGCCACACAGGGGCGAAGAACACTGAAGCTTTCTTT. It encodes CASSHTGAKNTEAFF.

This clonotype was found a few times. V is TRBV6-5 and J is TRBJ2-1; D may match TRBD1 or TRBD2 (5 bases each). CDR1 MNHEY and CDR2 SVGAGI come from the germline V gene. The CDR3 length is 11 residues. V was trimmed by 5 bases and J by 14 bases, leaving 13 bases between them. The CDR3 protein is CASSEGLGEFF. CDR3 DNA: TGTGCCAGCAGTGAGGGGCTAGGGGAGTTCTTC.

This clonotype was counted at least ten times. This chain joins TRBV29-1 and TRBJ2-7; weak D call: TRBD2 (5 bases). The CDR3 covers 11 residues. Trimming stripped 4 bases from V and 9 bases from J, with 13 bases between. CDR1 and CDR2 (germline): SQVTM, ANQGSEA. CDR3 sequence: CSVVAWERQYF. The CDR3 region has the DNA TGCAGCGTTGTGGCTTGGGAGCGGCAGTACTTC.

This clonotype has only a few counts. This chain uses TRBV5-1 with TRBJ2-1; D might be TRBD1 (6 bases). V lost 4 bases and J 3 bases, leaving 14 bases between the germline ends. This CDR3 has 15 residues. Per germline, CDR1 SGHRS and CDR2 YFSETQ. CDR3 loop: CASSRVPGDYNEQFF. Written as DNA, the CDR3 is TGCGCCAGCAGCCGGGTGCCAGGGGACTACAATGAGCAGTTCTTC. The complete variable domain, with remaining parts taken from reference TRBV5-1 and TRBJ2-1, reads KAGVTQTPRYLIKTRGQQVTLSCSPISGHRSVSWYQQTPGQGLQFLFEYFSETQRNKGNFPGRFSGRQFSNSRSEMNVSTLELGDSALYLCASSRVPGDYNEQFFGPGTRLTVL.

V is TRBV6-5 and J is TRBJ1-5, with a weak D call TRBD1 (5 bases). Germline V gene sequence: CDR1 MNHEY, CDR2 SVGAGI. V lost 4 bases, J lost 2 bases, and 12 bases lay in between. The CDR3 covers 15 residues. CDR3: CASSLKGLGNQPQHF. The CDR3 bases are TGTGCCAGCAGTTTAAAGGGGCTGGGCAATCAGCCCCAGCATTTT.

This clonotype was observed at least ten times. This chain connects TRBV3-1 to TRBJ2-1; no firm D call. Germline V gene lookup returns CDR1 LGHDT and CDR2 YNNKEL (reference sequence). V lost 1 base and J lost 8, with 12 bases in between. The CDR3 loop spans 14 amino acids. The CDR3 coding sequence is TGTGCCAGCAGCCAAGCGATCCGGGCCTATGAGCAGTTCTTC. Its translation is CASSQAIRAYEQFF.

J is TRBJ2-1 and V is TRBV9; 9 bases align to TRBD1. Germline V gene data show CDR1 as SGDLS and CDR2 as YYNGEE. Germline trimming cut 0 bases from V and 8 bases from J; bases unmatched to any gene: 6. The CDR3 runs 15 residues. CDR3 bases: TGTGCCAGCAGCGTAGGGGGGACAGGGAGGCATGAGCAGTTCTTC. This codes for CASSVGGTGRHEQFF.

The chain couples TRBV12-3 or TRBV12-4 to TRBJ1-6, with D possibly being TRBD1 (5 bases). This CDR3 comprises 14 residues. V was clipped by 6 bases and J by 10 bases, with 16 bases between them. The CDR3 protein is CASRLGGQGSPLHF. The CDR3 nucleotides read TGTGCCAGCAGACTAGGTGGGCAGGGATCACCCCTCCACTTT.

The chain combines TRBV3-1 with TRBJ1-2; TRBD1 agrees at 9 bases. The CDR3 is 13 residues long. V lost 5 bases and J lost 14; bases outside the gene matches: 12. Germline loops: CDR1 LGHDT, CDR2 YNNKEL (reference sequence). DNA for the CDR3: TGTGCCAGCAGCGCCGGGACAGGGCCGCTGGGGACCTTC. Translated: CASSAGTGPLGTF.

In this sample, this clonotype turned up a few times. The gene calls are TRBV5-5 and TRBJ2-7; unclear D gene. Germline V gene data show CDR1 as SGHKS and CDR2 as YYEKEE (reference sequence). Between the trimmed V and J ends, which lost 1 base and 0 bases, there was a span of 8 bases. CDR3 length: 14 residues. CDR3 sequence: CASSLLGPSYEQYF. The CDR3 coding sequence is TGTGCCAGCAGCTTGTTAGGCCCCTCCTACGAGCAGTACTTC.

The chain couples TRBV6-2 or TRBV6-3 to TRBJ1-1; tentatively, D is TRBD1 (6 bases). The V gene's germline CDR1 is MNHEY and CDR2 SVGEGT. Trimming shortened V by 10 bases and J by 3 bases, and 15 bases separated the two germline ends. The CDR3 loop spans 13 amino acids. The chain's CDR3 is CANAPTGYTEAFF. CDR3 nucleotide sequence: TGTGCCAACGCACCAACAGGGTACACTGAAGCTTTCTTT.

This clonotype showed up just a few times. The chain carries TRBV6-5 and TRBJ2-3; TRBD2 might be the D (7 bases). The CDR3 is 14 amino acids. Trimming stripped 4 bases from V and 4 bases from J, with 12 bases between. Germline V gives CDR1 MNHEY, CDR2 SVGAGI. The CDR3: CASSSTGRADTQYF. For the CDR3, the DNA is TGTGCCAGCAGTTCAACAGGGAGGGCAGATACGCAGTATTTT.

This clonotype was counted only a few times. The chain couples TRBV10-3 to TRBJ2-3, with no clear D. V was trimmed by 4 bases and J by 6 bases, leaving 5 bases between them. In germline, CDR1 is ENHRY, CDR2 SYGVKD. The CDR3 has 11 amino acids. The DNA of the CDR3 is TGTGCCATCAGTGGAAAGGATACGCAGTATTTT. It encodes CAISGKDTQYF.

The chain uses TRBV12-3 or TRBV12-4 and TRBJ2-1; D possibly corresponds to TRBD1 (5 bases). The V end was cut by 6 bases, the J end by 8 bases, with 20 bases between. This CDR3 is built from 15 residues. CDR3 DNA sequence: TGTGCCAGCAGAGTAAGGTCGGGCCAGGGTGATGAGCAGTTCTTC. Translating it yields CASRVRSGQGDEQFF.

This chain connects TRBV10-3 to TRBJ2-3; D gene uncertain. CDR1 ENHRY and CDR2 SYGVKD come from the germline V gene. This CDR3 has 16 residues. Between the trimmed V and J ends, which lost 0 bases and 6 bases, there was a span of 16 bases. The CDR3 loop is CAISESIAATSDTQYF. CDR3 bases: TGTGCCATCAGTGAGTCGATAGCCGCTACCTCGGATACGCAGTATTTT.

This clonotype has only a few counts. The chain links TRBV12-3 or TRBV12-4 to TRBJ2-7, with TRBD2 identical over 14 bases. Trimming cost V 5 bases and J 3 bases; bases outside gene matches: 6. The CDR3 runs 16 residues. The CDR3: CASSRGGTSGSYEQYF. In nucleotides, the CDR3 is TGTGCCAGCAGTAGGGGAGGGACTAGCGGGAGCTACGAGCAGTACTTC.

This clonotype was picked up many times. The chain links TRBV29-1 to TRBJ1-1, with D possibly TRBD1 on 5 matching bases. The CDR3 spans 14 residues. V was shortened by 8 bases and J by 0 bases, with 16 bases between the two germline ends. The germline V gene has CDR1 SQVTM and CDR2 ANQGSEA. The CDR3 reads CSCRDSFMNTEAFF. CDR3 nucleotide sequence: TGCAGCTGCCGGGACTCATTTATGAACACTGAAGCTTTCTTT. Based on the CDR3 plus reference TRBV29-1 and TRBJ1-1, the full variable domain is SAVISQKPSRDICQRGTSLTIQCQVDSQVTMMFWYRQQPGQSLTLIATANQGSEATYESGFVIDKFPISRPNLTFSTLTVSNMSPEDSSIYLCSCRDSFMNTEAFFGQGTRLTVV.

This clonotype turned up a few times. The chain recombines TRBV7-9 with TRBJ2-1; the match to TRBD2 covers 9 bases. V lost 1 base and J lost 8; bases outside the gene matches: 6. Looked up from germline, CDR1 is SEHNR and CDR2 is FQNEAQ (reference sequence). The CDR3 covers 15 residues. CDR3 residues: CASSLGLAGSHEQFF. CDR3 sequence (DNA): TGTGCCAGCAGCTTAGGCCTAGCGGGGTCCCATGAGCAGTTCTTC.

The chain recombines TRBV20-1 with TRBJ1-2; a weak D match, TRBD1 (5 bases). Trimming pared 2 bases from V and 13 bases from J, leaving 14 bases between. The CDR3 sequence is 11 residues long. Germline V gene data show CDR1 as DFQATT and CDR2 as SNEGSKA (reference sequence). CDR3 nucleotides: TGCAGTGCTAGAACCGACAGCCCGTCCACCTTC. This translates into CSARTDSPSTF.

This chain connects TRBV10-3 to TRBJ1-2; tentatively, D is TRBD1 (5 bases). V lost 3 bases, J lost 5 bases, and 10 bases lay in between. Germline CDR1 reads ENHRY; CDR2 reads SYGVKD. CDR3 size: 13 residues. The CDR3 reads CAISDQGSYGYTF. Written as DNA, the CDR3 is TGTGCCATCAGTGACCAGGGCTCGTATGGCTACACCTTC.